The 29 T cell receptor beta chains in this list originate from one sample, sequenced in a study of T cell responses to AZD1222 COVID-19 vaccine. TCRdb's table, derived via immunoSEQ multiplex PCR, lists solely in-frame clones and lacks some. This repertoire shows around 120,000 clones, 80% to 95% found once; its top ten account for around 8.2%. The sequencing here drew on peripheral blood, taken 28 days after the second AZD1222 dose. These receptors were collected from an adult who received the AZD1222 COVID-19 vaccine.

The chain combines TRBV11-2 with TRBJ2-7; no clear D gene. Germline V gene data show CDR1 as SGHAT and CDR2 as FQNNGV. V lost 2 bases and J 6 bases, leaving 5 bases between the germline ends. The CDR3 has 11 residues. The CDR3 is CASSLISEQYF. CDR3 DNA sequence: TGTGCCAGCAGCTTAATCAGCGAGCAGTACTTC.

This rearrangement joins TRBV28 to TRBJ1-3, with a possible D match to TRBD1 (6 bases). CDR3 length: 16 amino acids. Germline V gene data show CDR1 as MDHEN and CDR2 as SYDVKM. V shed 5 bases and J shed 2 bases, with 16 bases lying between them. The CDR3 nucleotides read TGTGCCAGCAGTCGGACTTACCGGACAGCTGGAAACACCATATATTTT. Translating gives CASSRTYRTAGNTIYF.

The chain combines TRBV5-4 with TRBJ2-4; TRBD2 is a possible D gene (7 bases). Trimming took 2 bases from V and 0 from J, leaving 12 bases between them. The CDR3 spans 16 residues. Germline CDR1 SGHNT, CDR2 YYREEE (reference sequence). In DNA, the CDR3 is TGTGCCAGCAGCTTCGGGGGGCATCTAGCCAAAAACATTCAGTACTTC. It specifies CASSFGGHLAKNIQYF.

J is TRBJ2-4 and V is TRBV7-2, with 11 bases identical to TRBD1. Per germline, CDR1 SGHTA and CDR2 FQGNSA. The CDR3 sequence is 15 residues long. Trimming removed 5 bases from V and 7 bases from J; junction bases left unmatched: 7. The CDR3 protein is CASSLQRDRGNIQYF. In DNA, the CDR3 is TGTGCCAGCAGCCTACAGAGGGACAGGGGGAACATTCAGTACTTC.

This chain joins TRBV5-1 and TRBJ2-7; a weak D match, TRBD2 (5 bases). The CDR3 is 13 residues long. V lost 2 bases and J lost 8, with 14 bases in between. Germline V gene sequence: CDR1 SGHRS, CDR2 YFSETQ. CDR3 amino acids: CASSLGLSEKQYF. In DNA form, the CDR3 reads TGCGCCAGCAGCTTAGGACTGAGCGAGAAGCAGTACTTC.

The chain links TRBV19 to TRBJ1-5; D possibly corresponds to TRBD1 (6 bases). With 1 base removed from V and 4 bases from J, the gap between germline ends came to 11 bases. The CDR3 consists of 15 residues. CDR1 LNHDA and CDR2 SQIVND come from the germline V gene (reference sequence). CDR3 sequence: CASSIVGGPNQPQHF. The CDR3, as DNA: TGTGCCAGTAGTATAGTTGGGGGCCCAAATCAGCCCCAGCATTTT.

The genes are TRBV12-5 and TRBJ2-1; the match to TRBD2 covers 11 bases. CDR1 is LGHNT and CDR2 is FRNRAP in the germline V gene. The V segment lost 1 base and the J segment 3 bases; nucleotides outside the gene matches: 2. This CDR3 contains 16 residues. CDR3 amino acids: CASGLASGGYYNEQFF. As DNA, the CDR3 is TGTGCTAGTGGTTTGGCTAGCGGGGGGTACTACAATGAGCAGTTCTTC.

The chain couples TRBV9 to TRBJ2-7; D ambiguous. The CDR3 is made up of 15 amino acids. The V and J ends lost 0 bases and 2 bases respectively, with 12 bases between them. The germline V gene encodes CDR1 SGDLS and CDR2 YYNGEE. The CDR3 reads CASSVARSGTYEQYF. The CDR3 region has the DNA TGTGCCAGCAGCGTAGCCCGTTCGGGCACCTACGAGCAGTACTTC. The whole variable domain, filled in from reference TRBV9 and TRBJ2-7, reads DSGVTQTPKHLITATGQRVTLRCSPRSGDLSVYWYQQSLDQGLQFLIQYYNGEERAKGNILERFSAQQFPDLHSELNLSSLELGDSALYFCASSVARSGTYEQYFGPGTRLTVT.

V gene TRBV5-1 combines with J gene TRBJ1-4; D ambiguous. The CDR3 sequence is 12 residues long. CDR1 and CDR2 (germline): SGHRS, YFSETQ. Trimming shortened V by 0 bases and J by 9 bases, and 6 bases separated the two germline ends. CDR3 sequence (DNA): TGCGCCAGCAGCTTGGACAGTCAAAAACTGTTTTTT. Its translation: CASSLDSQKLFF.

The chain has TRBV28 and TRBJ1-3; no clear D gene. The CDR3 extends over 11 amino acids. Germline CDR1 and CDR2: MDHEN and SYDVKM. Trimming removed 8 bases from V and 3 bases from J, with 5 bases in between. In DNA form, the CDR3 reads TGTGCCAGCCACCTTGGAAACACCATATATTTT. Its protein product is CASHLGNTIYF.

J is TRBJ2-2 and V is TRBV11-3; D possibly matches TRBD1 or TRBD2 (6 bases each). V lost 2 bases to trimming and J lost 7 bases, with 14 bases between them. Germline V CDR1 and CDR2: SGHNT, YENEEA. The CDR3 totals 15 residues. The CDR3 here is CASSLTTGRIGELFF. The CDR3 region has the DNA TGTGCCAGCAGCTTAACTACAGGGAGGATCGGGGAGCTGTTTTTT.

The CDR3 sequence: CASVGTGGPDTQYF. In DNA form, the CDR3 reads TGTGCCAGCGTTGGGACAGGGGGCCCAGATACGCAGTATTTT. The rearrangement links TRBV2 to TRBJ2-3; 12 bases fit TRBD1. Germline V gives CDR1 SNHLY, CDR2 FYNNEI. V lost 8 bases to trimming and J lost 4 bases; unmatched junction nucleotides: 4. The CDR3 totals 14 residues.

V usage is TRBV28 and J usage is TRBJ1-2; D perhaps matches TRBD1 (6 bases). Looked up from germline, CDR1 is MDHEN and CDR2 is SYDVKM. V was shortened by 1 base and J by 6 bases, with 9 bases between the two germline ends. This CDR3 has 13 residues. For the CDR3, the DNA is TGTGCCAGCAGTTTATCCCACAGGGATGGCTACACCTTC. Amino acid sequence: CASSLSHRDGYTF.

This clone came up a few times. The V call is TRBV3-1 (or the pseudogene TRBV3-2), the J call TRBJ1-6; tentative D call: TRBD1 (5 bases). This CDR3 is 17 amino acids long. Germline CDR1 LGHDT, CDR2 YNNKEL (reference sequence). V lost 6 bases and J lost 2, with 17 bases in between. The CDR3 bases are TGTGCCAGCAGGAAAACCCTCGCGGGGGCCTATAATTCACCCCTCCACTTT. This codes for CASRKTLAGAYNSPLHF.

The V and J genes are TRBV6-6 and TRBJ2-7; TRBD1 agrees at 8 bases. Germline CDR1 is MNHNY and CDR2 is SVGAGI (reference sequence). V shed 6 bases, J shed 7 bases, and the junction held 11 bases outside the gene matches. The CDR3 is 14 residues long. The CDR3 loop reads CASRSQGASQEQYF. The CDR3 coding sequence is TGTGCCAGCAGGTCCCAGGGGGCGAGTCAGGAGCAGTACTTC.

The V and J genes are TRBV19 and TRBJ1-1; no firm D call. Germline lookup yields CDR1 LNHDA and CDR2 SQIVND (reference sequence). Trimming took 1 base from V and 6 from J, leaving 9 bases between them. This CDR3 has 13 amino acids. The CDR3 DNA reads TGTGCCAGTAGTATAGTCAAAGAGGCTGAAGCTTTCTTT. Translated, it gives CASSIVKEAEAFF.

The V call is TRBV7-2, the J call TRBJ1-5; D not certain. V was cut by 5 bases and J by 7 bases, with 18 bases left in between. CDR3 length equals 15 residues. Per germline, CDR1 SGHTA and CDR2 FQGNSA. CDR3 DNA sequence: TGTGCCAGCAGCCTTCTGGGCGGGAGAGGACAGCCCCAGCATTTT. Translation: CASSLLGGRGQPQHF.

J is TRBJ1-5 and V is TRBV6-5; D ambiguous. This CDR3 spans 13 amino acids. CDR1 MNHEY and CDR2 SVGAGI come from the germline V gene. V dropped 2 bases and J dropped 5 bases, with 7 bases sitting between them. CDR3 sequence: CASSYDADQPQHF. DNA of the CDR3: TGTGCCAGCAGTTACGATGCCGATCAGCCCCAGCATTTT.

V gene TRBV3-1 (or the pseudogene TRBV3-2) combines with J gene TRBJ2-2; D perhaps matches TRBD1 (5 bases). Looked up from germline, CDR1 is LGHDT and CDR2 is YNNKEL (reference sequence). This CDR3 is 16 amino acids long. With 0 bases removed from V and 3 bases from J, the gap between germline ends came to 11 bases. The CDR3 region is CASSQDGQGYTGELFF. CDR3 nucleotide sequence: TGTGCCAGCAGCCAAGATGGGCAGGGATACACCGGGGAGCTGTTTTTT.

The chain joins TRBV20-1 to TRBJ2-3; 7 bases are shared with TRBD2. The trim removed 3 bases at V and 14 bases at J, leaving 8 bases unmatched. This CDR3 is 11 amino acids long. Germline V gene lookup returns CDR1 DFQATT and CDR2 SNEGSKA (reference sequence). The CDR3 loop is CSASRGRGLYF. CDR3 coding DNA: TGCAGTGCTAGTCGGGGGAGGGGTCTGTATTTT.

This chain uses TRBV16 with TRBJ1-3, with 7 bases lining up with TRBD1. Unmatched junction bases numbered 9, after V lost 4 bases and J lost 0 bases. In germline, CDR1 is KGHSY, CDR2 FQNENV. The CDR3 has 17 amino acids. CDR3: CASSPRGQTSSGNTIYF. The DNA of the CDR3 is TGTGCCAGCAGCCCGAGGGGGCAGACCAGCTCTGGAAACACCATATATTTT.

This clone was recorded only once. The chain has TRBV19 and TRBJ1-1; no clear D gene. The ends were cut back, 5 bases at V and 2 bases at J, with 12 bases in the middle. The CDR3 covers 14 residues. Germline CDR1 LNHDA, CDR2 SQIVND (reference sequence). The CDR3, as DNA: TGTGCCAGTAGTGCACGGACCCCCAACACTGAAGCTTTCTTT. Protein: CASSARTPNTEAFF.

This clone was found once. The chain carries TRBV3-1 (or the pseudogene TRBV3-2) and TRBJ1-3; D perhaps matches TRBD1 (6 bases). This CDR3 is built from 15 residues. Germline V gene data show CDR1 as LGHDT and CDR2 as YNNKEL (reference sequence). V was clipped by 0 bases and J by 4 bases, with 10 bases between them. CDR3 sequence: CASSQDQGFGNTIYF. The CDR3 DNA reads as TGTGCCAGCAGCCAAGATCAGGGGTTCGGAAACACCATATATTTT.

The chain carries TRBV20-1 and TRBJ1-1, with D perhaps TRBD1 (6 bases). Per germline, CDR1 DFQATT and CDR2 SNEGSKA (reference sequence). The germline V and J ends were trimmed by 6 bases and 7 bases, with 12 bases remaining between them. This CDR3 has 11 amino acids. The CDR3 nucleotides read TGCAGTGCCCTCGAAGGGGGTGAAGCTTTCTTT. It is translated as CSALEGGEAFF.

J is TRBJ2-2 and V is TRBV14, with D perhaps matching TRBD2 (6 bases). There are 20 residues in the CDR3. Germline values: CDR1 SGHDN, CDR2 FVKESK. The V and J ends lost 0 bases and 7 bases respectively, with 27 bases between them. The chain's CDR3 is CASSQDSVRYGGRTDGELFF. In DNA, the CDR3 is TGTGCCAGCAGCCAAGATTCGGTTCGGTATGGGGGGAGAACGGACGGGGAGCTGTTTTTT.

This clone was picked up one time. V and J are TRBV7-9 and TRBJ2-1; no clear D gene. The CDR3 is made up of 17 amino acids. Trimming removed 5 bases at V and 0 bases at J, with 17 bases between. The germline gives CDR1 SEHNR, CDR2 FQNEAQ (reference sequence). CDR3 residues: CASSPGAQLSSYNEQFF. CDR3 nucleotide sequence: TGTGCCAGCAGCCCCGGTGCCCAGCTGAGCTCCTACAATGAGCAGTTCTTC. Together with reference TRBV7-9 and TRBJ2-1, the CDR3 gives the full variable domain: DTGVSQNPRHKITKRGQNVTFRCDPISEHNRLYWYRQTLGQGPEFLTYFQNEAQLEKSRLLSDRFSAERPKGSFSTLEIQRTEQGDSAMYLCASSPGAQLSSYNEQFFGPGTRLTVL.

This chain connects TRBV29-1 to TRBJ1-1, with D unclear. Germline V gene data show CDR1 as SQVTM and CDR2 as ANQGSEA. CDR3 length: 14 residues. Trimming left V 2 bases short and J 5 bases short, with 15 bases between. CDR3 amino acids: CSVESITTGTEAFF. The CDR3 nucleotides read TGCAGCGTTGAATCTATTACCACTGGGACTGAAGCTTTCTTT.

This clone was counted only a few times. V usage is TRBV3-1 (or the pseudogene TRBV3-2) and J usage is TRBJ2-7, with D unclear. V was pared by 3 bases and J by 0 bases, with 15 bases between. The length of the CDR3 is 16 residues. Germline V lookup: CDR1 LGHDT, CDR2 YNNKEL (reference sequence). The CDR3: CASSHGNLIYSYEQYF. The DNA of the CDR3 is TGTGCCAGCAGCCATGGTAACTTGATATACTCCTACGAGCAGTACTTC.

The chain recombines TRBV5-1 with TRBJ2-2; D is ambiguous. The germline gives CDR1 SGHRS, CDR2 YFSETQ. The V end was cut by 4 bases, the J end by 1 base, with 11 bases between. This CDR3 spans 15 amino acids. The CDR3 here is CASSVNGLNTGELFF. The DNA for the CDR3 is TGCGCCAGCAGCGTGAACGGGTTGAACACCGGGGAGCTGTTTTTT.